The 29 T cell receptor beta chains below were found in one sample sequenced in a study of blood T cell repertoires in COVID-19 (dated by TCRdb to the early 2020s). Library preparation was by the immunoSEQ multiplex PCR assay. TCRdb took this table from immuneACCESS and kept in-frame rearrangements with V and J called. Such tables lack part of the clones; where checked against another copy, unresolved V genes explain under half of the gap, and the rest is unexplained. Here the sample has 180,000 or so clones; 87% occur a single time. The ten largest clones capture 1.6% of the sample. The sample taken for sequencing was peripheral blood. The receptors come from a woman between 45 and 60 years old with acute or convalescent COVID-19.

The chain combines TRBV9 with TRBJ2-7; TRBD1 matches at 7 bases. Germline loops: CDR1 SGDLS, CDR2 YYNGEE. J was trimmed by 2 bases and V by 3 bases; bases with no gene match: 8. The CDR3 covers 15 residues. The CDR3 sequence is CASSARDSLAYEQYF. DNA for the CDR3: TGTGCCAGCAGCGCCCGGGACAGCCTTGCCTACGAGCAGTACTTC.

The chain carries TRBV24-1 and TRBJ1-2; 7 bases fit TRBD1. This CDR3 spans 14 amino acids. Trimming removed 4 bases from V and 8 bases from J; junction bases left unmatched: 9. Germline CDR1 and CDR2: KGHDR and SFDVKD. CDR3 DNA sequence: TGTGCCACCAGTGACCAGGGGGTCTCGACGGGCTACACCTTC. This sequence encodes CATSDQGVSTGYTF.

The CDR3 sequence: CASSAGLAEYEQYF. CDR3 DNA: TGTGCCAGCAGCGCGGGACTAGCGGAGTACGAGCAGTACTTC. V usage is TRBV9 and J usage is TRBJ2-7; 11 nucleotides match TRBD2. The length of the CDR3 is 14 residues. Per germline, CDR1 SGDLS and CDR2 YYNGEE. Trimming cost V 3 bases and J 4 bases; bases outside gene matches: 3.

The rearrangement links TRBV19 to TRBJ1-4, with TRBD1 as a possible D gene (6 bases). The CDR3 has 15 residues. Germline V gene lookup returns CDR1 LNHDA and CDR2 SQIVND (reference sequence). Trimming removed 0 bases at V and 8 bases at J, with 13 bases between. This CDR3 reads CASSIEGAHREKLFF. The CDR3 DNA is TGTGCCAGTAGTATAGAGGGGGCCCACAGGGAAAAACTGTTTTTT.

The chain employs TRBV21-1 and TRBJ1-1. TRBV21-1 is deemed a pseudogene. The CDR3 loop spans 16 amino acids. CDR3 DNA: TGTGCCAGCAGCAAAAAGGAGAGTGGGGGAGGGCCTGAAGCTTTCTTT. The encoded protein is CASSKKESGGGPEAFF.

The chain links TRBV30 to TRBJ2-4, with D perhaps TRBD1 (6 bases). The germline V and J ends were trimmed by 1 base and 10 bases, with 14 bases remaining between them. CDR1 is GTSNPN, CDR2 SVGIG, per germline (reference sequence). The CDR3 runs 13 residues. The CDR3 spells CAWSGKGERIQYF. CDR3 coding DNA: TGTGCCTGGAGTGGCAAGGGGGAAAGGATTCAGTACTTC.

The J gene is TRBJ1-2, the V gene TRBV6-5; D unclear. This CDR3 is 13 amino acids long. V was shortened by 6 bases and J by 3 bases, with 11 bases between the two germline ends. The germline V gene encodes CDR1 MNHEY and CDR2 SVGAGI. The CDR3: CASRAGLDYGYTF. Written as DNA, the CDR3 is TGTGCCAGCAGGGCGGGTCTCGACTATGGCTACACCTTC.

The chain has TRBV15 and TRBJ1-1; D is unresolved. The V gene lost 5 bases and the J gene lost 3 bases, with 10 bases spanning the gap. This CDR3 is 13 amino acids long. Germline-derived CDR1 and CDR2 are LNHNV and YYDKDF (reference sequence). CDR3 sequence: CATSFDRDTEAFF. The DNA of the CDR3 is TGTGCCACCAGCTTCGATCGGGACACTGAAGCTTTCTTT.

The chain recombines TRBV4-3 with TRBJ2-7; 10 bases match TRBD2. Germline V gene lookup returns CDR1 LGHNA and CDR2 YSLEER. J lost 0 bases, V lost 0 bases, and 8 bases had no gene match. The CDR3 sequence is 18 residues long. The CDR3 spells CASSQDVAGGLSSYEQYF. DNA of the CDR3: TGCGCCAGCAGCCAAGATGTAGCGGGAGGACTAAGCTCCTACGAGCAGTACTTC.

J is TRBJ1-5 and V is TRBV13; the D gene is possibly TRBD1 (5 bases). Trimming removed 3 bases from V and 4 bases from J, with 7 bases in between. Germline loops: CDR1 PRHDT, CDR2 FYEKMQ (reference sequence). The CDR3 has 13 amino acids. CDR3 coding DNA: TGTGCCAGCAGCTTTGACAGAAATCAGCCCCAGCATTTT. As protein: CASSFDRNQPQHF.

V gene TRBV11-3 combines with J gene TRBJ2-7; 10 bases match TRBD2. V lost 6 bases and J lost 2; bases outside the gene matches: 4. Germline lookup yields CDR1 SGHNT and CDR2 YENEEA. The CDR3 contains 14 residues. CDR3 in DNA: TGTGCCAGCAGGACTCTAGCGGGGGCCTACGAGCAGTACTTC. Translated: CASRTLAGAYEQYF.

The chain uses TRBV3-1 (or the pseudogene TRBV3-2) and TRBJ2-1; 9 bases are shared with TRBD2. Trimming removed 1 base from V and 9 bases from J; junction bases left unmatched: 7. The CDR3 consists of 15 residues. Per germline, CDR1 LGHDT and CDR2 YNNKEL (reference sequence). The CDR3 DNA is TGTGCCAGCAGCCAAGTTGGTAGCGGGAGTTCTGAGCAGTTCTTC. As protein: CASSQVGSGSSEQFF.

This chain uses TRBV11-2 with TRBJ2-3; D gene unclear. CDR3 length equals 14 residues. V was clipped by 5 bases and J by 3 bases, with 12 bases between them. Germline assignment: CDR1 SGHAT and CDR2 FQNNGV. CDR3 DNA: TGTGCCAGCAGCAGCCCTTATCGGACAGATACGCAGTATTTT. It encodes CASSSPYRTDTQYF.

The genes are TRBV20-1 and TRBJ2-7; 11 bases map to TRBD1. Germline lookup yields CDR1 DFQATT and CDR2 SNEGSKA (reference sequence). The V and J ends lost 3 bases and 5 bases, in that order; junction bases with no gene match: 6. The length of the CDR3 is 14 residues. The CDR3 is CSASGTGGSHEQYF. CDR3 coding DNA: TGCAGTGCTAGTGGGACAGGGGGTAGCCACGAGCAGTACTTC.

V usage is TRBV11-3 and J usage is TRBJ2-5; TRBD1 matches at 7 bases. CDR1 and CDR2 from the germline V gene are SGHNT and YENEEA. The CDR3 has 16 amino acids. V dropped 1 base and J dropped 1; count of bases not matched to a gene: 6. This CDR3 is CASSLGQGGPQETQYF. CDR3 DNA sequence: TGTGCCAGCAGCTTAGGACAGGGTGGCCCCCAAGAGACCCAGTACTTC.

This chain connects TRBV30 to TRBJ1-4, with D possibly being TRBD1 (6 bases). Trimming shortened V by 2 bases and J by 8 bases, and 18 bases separated the two germline ends. The germline V gene encodes CDR1 GTSNPN and CDR2 SVGIG (reference sequence). This CDR3 contains 15 residues. CDR3 loop: CAWSTPGDLKEKLFF. The CDR3 DNA reads TGTGCCTGGAGTACCCCAGGGGATCTGAAAGAAAAACTGTTTTTT.

The genes are TRBV5-4 and TRBJ2-7, with D maybe TRBD1 (5 bases). Germline CDR1 is SGHNT and CDR2 is YYREEE (reference sequence). Trimming shortened V by 4 bases and J by 5 bases, and 16 bases separated the two germline ends. The CDR3 runs to 14 residues. The CDR3 nucleotides are TGTGCCAGCAGCGGCAGGCAGGGCACGGACGAGCAGTACTTC. Its translation: CASSGRQGTDEQYF.

The genes are TRBV29-1 and TRBJ1-2, with 8 bases identical to TRBD1. After removal of 4 bases from V and 8 bases from J, the junction contained 9 bases not matched to a gene. The CDR3 is made up of 13 amino acids. The V gene's germline CDR1 is SQVTM and CDR2 ANQGSEA. CDR3 nucleotide sequence: TGCAGCGTTGTAGAGACAGGGGTAGGAGGCTACACCTTC. It is translated as CSVVETGVGGYTF.

The sample holds one count of this clone. The chain employs TRBV7-9 and TRBJ1-5; 11 bases align to TRBD1. V shed 4 bases and J 6 bases; nucleotides not matched to a gene: 5. This CDR3 region has 15 residues. Looked up from germline, CDR1 is SEHNR and CDR2 is FQNEAQ (reference sequence). CDR3 nucleotides: TGTGCCAGCAGCTATGGACAGGGGGCAAGTCAGCCCCAGCATTTT. Translating gives CASSYGQGASQPQHF.

This sequence joins TRBV18 and TRBJ2-7, with D possibly TRBD2 on 5 matching bases. There are 14 residues in the CDR3. Trimming shortened V by 5 bases and J by 3 bases, and 14 bases separated the two germline ends. The germline V gene encodes CDR1 KGHSH and CDR2 LQKENI. The CDR3 is CASSSTGFVYEQYF. CDR3 nucleotides: TGTGCCAGCTCATCCACGGGGTTCGTCTACGAGCAGTACTTC.

The rearrangement uses TRBV5-6 and TRBJ2-4, with D maybe TRBD2 (5 bases). CDR1 and CDR2 (germline): SGHDT, YYEEEE. V lost 3 bases, J lost 4 bases, and 14 bases lay in between. There are 15 residues in the CDR3. CDR3 nucleotide sequence: TGTGCCAGCAGCTCGTGGGGAGAAATAAAAAACATTCAGTACTTC. It is translated as CASSSWGEIKNIQYF.

The V gene is TRBV6-5, the J gene TRBJ2-3; no clear D gene. This CDR3 contains 15 residues. Germline V gene sequence: CDR1 MNHEY, CDR2 SVGAGI. The V gene lost 0 bases and the J gene lost 2 bases, with 9 bases spanning the gap. The CDR3 nucleotides read TGTGCCAGCAGTTACTCGAGTCACGACACAGATACGCAGTATTTT. This codes for CASSYSSHDTDTQYF.

This sequence joins TRBV5-1 and TRBJ1-4; 10 nucleotides match TRBD1. Germline CDR1 reads SGHRS; CDR2 reads YFSETQ. The CDR3 covers 15 residues. V lost 3 bases, J lost 8 bases, and 7 bases stayed unmatched. The CDR3 protein is CASSSRQGAGEKLFF. CDR3 sequence (DNA): TGCGCCAGCAGCTCCCGACAGGGGGCGGGGGAAAAACTGTTTTTT.

This clone was recorded only once. The chain carries TRBV10-2 and TRBJ1-6; TRBD1 might be the D (6 bases). Trimming took off 6 bases at V and 3 bases at J, with 12 bases between the two ends. Germline loops: CDR1 WSHSY, CDR2 SAAADI. The CDR3 is made up of 15 amino acids. The CDR3 sequence is CASSPDSNYNSPLHF. The CDR3 region has the DNA TGCGCCAGCAGCCCGGACAGCAACTATAATTCACCCCTCCACTTT.

This clone was counted a few times. In DNA, the CDR3 is TGTGCCAGCAGCCTAAGCGGGGAGGGAGAGCAGTACTTC. Translation gives CASSLSGEGEQYF. The chain combines TRBV5-6 with TRBJ2-7, with 7 nucleotides matching TRBD2. From germline, CDR1 is SGHDT and CDR2 YYEEEE. This CDR3 has 13 residues. The V segment lost 4 bases and the J segment 7 bases; nucleotides outside the gene matches: 8. Based on the CDR3 plus reference TRBV5-6 and TRBJ2-7, the full variable domain is DAGVTQSPTHLIKTRGQQVTLRCSPKSGHDTVSWYQQALGQGPQFIFQYYEEEERQRGNFPDRFSGHQFPNYSSELNVNALLLGDSALYLCASSLSGEGEQYFGPGTRLTVT.

This clone was seen a few times. The chain links TRBV5-4 to TRBJ1-2, with D possibly TRBD1 on 5 matching bases. This CDR3 spans 14 amino acids. Trimming took 3 bases from V and 0 from J, leaving 9 bases between them. Germline CDR1 is SGHNT and CDR2 is YYREEE (reference sequence). This CDR3 reads CASSYPGSNYGYTF. The CDR3 bases are TGTGCCAGCAGCTATCCAGGGTCTAACTATGGCTACACCTTC.

This clone was counted between two and nine times. The chain links TRBV18 to TRBJ2-1; 8 bases map to TRBD2. V lost 5 bases, J lost 2 bases, and 11 bases stayed unmatched. Germline V gene lookup returns CDR1 KGHSH and CDR2 LQKENI. This CDR3 has 17 amino acids. The chain's CDR3 is CASSTAGGGRTYNEQFF. The CDR3 DNA is TGTGCCAGCTCAACCGCGGGGGGCGGTCGAACCTACAATGAGCAGTTCTTC.

This chain connects TRBV10-3 to TRBJ1-1; no definite D call. V was pared by 2 bases and J by 2 bases, with 6 bases between. Germline V gene lookup returns CDR1 ENHRY and CDR2 SYGVKD. There are 13 residues in the CDR3. CDR3 amino acids: CAISETVNTEAFF. The CDR3 DNA sequence: TGTGCCATCAGTGAGACAGTAAACACTGAAGCTTTCTTT.

V gene TRBV11-3 combines with J gene TRBJ1-2; TRBD1 matches 9 bases. The CDR3 contains 12 residues. Trimming took 4 bases from V and 11 from J; bases not matched to a gene: 5. Germline V CDR1 and CDR2: SGHNT, YENEEA. In DNA, the CDR3 is TGTGCCAGCAGCTCCGCGGACAGGGGTTACACCTTC. Its protein is CASSSADRGYTF. The complete variable domain, with remaining parts taken from reference TRBV11-3 and TRBJ1-2, reads EAGVVQSPRYKIIEKKQPVAFWCNPISGHNTLYWYLQNLGQGPELLIRYENEEAVDDSQLPKDRFSAERLKGVDSTLKIQPAELGDSAVYLCASSSADRGYTFGSGTRLTVV.